This TCR beta chain was observed in a study of blood T cells in healthy people across ages. Study-wide points: In older individuals, TCR beta diversity per million T cells was lower, falling roughly linearly with age.

About this clonotype itself: Antigen unknown.

PCR was performed a second time for roughly 6 to 12 cycles using a sample-barcoded 5' primer and a J-beta primer mix. TCRdb called the 5' RACE reads again in MiXCR, with one record for every CDR3 protein. The sample records about 1.7 million distinct CDR3 sequences, about 30% being singletons. Trimming removed 4 bases at V and 4 bases at J, with 19 bases between. Germline V lookup: CDR1 MNHEY, CDR2 SVGEGT. There are 16 residues in the CDR3. Sample donors were healthy Caucasian individuals that came from Russia, aged about 6 to 95. Sequencing was carried out using blood. This clonotype was obtained from a woman in her thirties in good health. This chain connects TRBV6-2 or TRBV6-3 to TRBJ1-1; TRBD1 might be the D (5 bases). CDR3 loop: CASSSSRLLGATEAFF. The CDR3 bases are TGTGCCAGCAGTTCTTCACGCCTCCTTGGGGCCACTGAAGCTTTCTTT.